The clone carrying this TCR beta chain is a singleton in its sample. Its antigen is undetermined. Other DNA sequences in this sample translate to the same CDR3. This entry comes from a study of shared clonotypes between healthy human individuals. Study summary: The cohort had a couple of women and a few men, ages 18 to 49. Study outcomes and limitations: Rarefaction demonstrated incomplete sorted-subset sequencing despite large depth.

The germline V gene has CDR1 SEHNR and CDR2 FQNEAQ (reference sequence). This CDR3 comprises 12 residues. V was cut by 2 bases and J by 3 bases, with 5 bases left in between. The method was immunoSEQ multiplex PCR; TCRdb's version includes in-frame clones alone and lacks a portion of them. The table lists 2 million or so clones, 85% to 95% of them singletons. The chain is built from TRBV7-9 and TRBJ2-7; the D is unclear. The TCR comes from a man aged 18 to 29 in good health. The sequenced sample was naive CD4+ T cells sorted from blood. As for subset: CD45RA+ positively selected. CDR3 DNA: TGTGCCAGCAGCTTATGGGGCTACGAGCAGTACTTC. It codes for CASSLWGYEQYF.